This note documents a single T cell receptor (beta chain) sequence. Its antigen remains unknown. This specimen belongs to a study of shared clonotypes between healthy human individuals. Whole-study findings and limits: Sorted-subset sequencing, rarefaction showed, was incomplete despite large depth. Larger estimated richness was generally recorded for naive subsets relative to memory subsets. Clonotype sharing across donors was expected to vary with sequencing depth.

The germline gives CDR1 MNHEY, CDR2 SVGAGI. Between the trimmed V and J ends, which lost 6 bases and 2 bases, there was a span of 8 bases. CDR3 length equals 13 residues. The table came from immunoSEQ multiplex PCR; TCRdb's copy has only in-frame clones and leaves some out. The sample has some 2.4 million clones, 93% seen once. The chain joins TRBV6-5 to TRBJ1-5; D ambiguous. This clonotype was sampled from a man between 18 and 35 years old in good health. Some clones in this sample may be carry-over from other donors' samples. Sample: naive CD4+ T cells from PBMCs. Specified subset: CD45RA+ positively selected. CDR3 region: CASSPAGNQPQHF. As DNA, the CDR3 is TGTGCCAGCAGCCCCGCCGGCAATCAGCCCCAGCATTTT.